This TCR beta chain was sequenced for a study of T cell repertoires and HLA-DP antigens. Profiled with immunoSEQ multiplex PCR; TCRdb holds only in-frame clones, not every one. This sample has approximately 100,000 clones; approximately 86% occur once, and the top ten carry roughly 1.6%. A word on this clone: Its antigen is not identified.

CDR1 and CDR2 from the germline V gene are SGHAT and FQNNGV. V dropped 4 bases and J dropped 3; count of bases not matched to a gene: 7. This CDR3 is 16 amino acids long. The origin of this receptor is a middle-aged man in good health and CMV-seronegative. The chain couples TRBV11-2 to TRBJ2-2, with 8 nucleotides matching TRBD2. Source material: CD4+ T cells from PBMCs. This chain's CDR3 is CASSSQAGAYTGELFF. DNA for the CDR3: TGTGCCAGCAGCTCCCAAGCGGGGGCCTACACCGGGGAGCTGTTTTTT.